This T cell receptor (beta chain) comes out of a study of T-cell reconstitution after alpha-beta-depleted transplantation in children listed by TCRdb under 2016. In the study overall: T-cell immune reconstitution after TCRalphabeta/CD19-depleted allogeneic hematopoietic cell transplantation in children was quantitatively tracked in the study by means of TCR repertoire profiling.

Library creation used PCR. The instrument given in TCRdb is Illumina HiSeq 2500. TCR library preparation used molecular barcoding, with unique molecular identifiers applied to normalize quantification of the TCRbeta repertoire. TCRdb reanalyzed the raw reads on its own, using fastp at Q25 for trimming and MiXCR for clone calling, and kept in-frame beta chains. Rows matching on CDR3 protein sequence are summarized as one entry with the most common DNA and genes. The sample records 600,000 to 700,000 distinct CDR3 sequences, approximately 17% of which are singletons. The top ten clonotypes cover 0.85% to 1.3% of the sample. This clonotype was found many times. Its recognized antigen is unknown. No quality values exist for individual bases; no much larger clone is one base distant. This material consisted of PBMCs from the stem cell graft donor, taken from the stem cell graft. The TCR was taken from a human donor who donated a stem cell graft to a child with acute myeloid leukemia.

For the CDR3, the sequence is CSVTDREHEQYV. The bases are TGCAGCGTTACGGACAGGGAACACGAGCAGTACGTC. The rearrangement joined TRBV29-1 to TRBJ2-7; the junction holds 8 bases that match TRBD1. The germline V end is reduced by 5 bases and the J end by 5 bases; junction bases left unmatched: 5. From cysteine to valine, the CDR3 is 12 amino acids long. This entry keeps only the CDR3 DNA: 36 bases, framed from base 1. As encoded in the germline V gene, CDR1 is SQVTM while CDR2 is ANQGSEA.